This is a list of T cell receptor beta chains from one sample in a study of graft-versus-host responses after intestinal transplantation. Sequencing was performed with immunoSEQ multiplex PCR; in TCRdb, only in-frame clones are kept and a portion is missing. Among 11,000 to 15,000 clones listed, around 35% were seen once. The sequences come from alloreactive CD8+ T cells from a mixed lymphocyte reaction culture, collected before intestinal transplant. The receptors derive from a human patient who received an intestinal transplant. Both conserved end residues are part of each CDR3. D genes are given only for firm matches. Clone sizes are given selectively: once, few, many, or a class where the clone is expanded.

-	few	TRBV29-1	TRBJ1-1	CSVFGVEDTEAFF	TGCAGCGTGTTCGGAGTAGAGGACACTGAAGCTTTCTTT
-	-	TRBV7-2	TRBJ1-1	CASSLMQGGTEAFF	TGTGCCAGCAGCTTGATGCAGGGAGGGACTGAAGCTTTCTTT
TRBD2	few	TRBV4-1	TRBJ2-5	CASSHLAGGLETQYF	TGCGCCAGCAGCCACTTAGCGGGGGGGTTGGAGACCCAGTACTTC
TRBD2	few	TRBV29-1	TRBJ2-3	CSVGLAGGADTQYF	TGCAGCGTTGGACTAGCGGGGGGGGCAGATACGCAGTATTTT
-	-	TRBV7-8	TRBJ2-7	CASSPGHAYEQYF	TGTGCCAGCAGCCCCGGACATGCCTACGAGCAGTACTTC
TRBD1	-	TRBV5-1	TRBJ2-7	CASSLTYGTAYEQYF	TGCGCCAGCAGCTTGACCTACGGGACAGCCTACGAGCAGTACTTC
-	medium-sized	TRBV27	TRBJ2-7	CASRNSGVYEQYF	TGTGCCAGCAGGAACTCGGGAGTCTACGAGCAGTACTTC
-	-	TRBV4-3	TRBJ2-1	CASSQDDRGGSYNEQFF	TGCGCCAGCAGCCAGGACGATCGAGGGGGCTCCTACAATGAGCAGTTCTTC
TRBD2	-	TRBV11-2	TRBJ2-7	CASSLGAAGGYEQYF	TGTGCCAGCAGCTTAGGTGCAGCGGGGGGTTACGAGCAGTACTTC
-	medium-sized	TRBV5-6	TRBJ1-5	CASSLSGVYQPQHF	TGTGCCAGCAGCTTGTCGGGAGTTTATCAGCCCCAGCATTTT
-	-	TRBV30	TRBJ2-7	CAWSGVDYEQYF	TGTGCCTGGAGTGGAGTCGACTACGAGCAGTACTTC
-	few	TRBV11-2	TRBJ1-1	CASSLWAEGNTEAFF	TGTGCCAGCAGCTTATGGGCAGAGGGGAACACTGAAGCTTTCTTT
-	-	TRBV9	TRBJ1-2	CASSVMSGGASGYTF	TGTGCCAGCAGCGTAATGAGTGGGGGCGCGTCTGGCTACACCTTC
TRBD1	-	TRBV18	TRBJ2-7	CASSPETGGIVQYF	TGTGCCAGCTCACCCGAGACAGGGGGGATTGTTCAGTACTTC
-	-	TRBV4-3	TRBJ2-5	CASSQEVPGETQYF	TGCGCCAGCAGCCAAGAGGTGCCCGGGGAGACCCAGTACTTC
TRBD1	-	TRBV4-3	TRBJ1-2	CASSQDSTGAGYGYTF	TGCGCCAGCAGCCAAGATTCCACAGGGGCTGGGTATGGCTACACCTTC
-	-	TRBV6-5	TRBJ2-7	CASSYFEGDYEQYF	TGTGCCAGCAGTTACTTTGAGGGGGACTACGAGCAGTACTTC
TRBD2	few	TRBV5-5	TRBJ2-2	CASSGGGNSNTGELFF	TGTGCCAGCAGCGGGGGGGGGAACTCAAACACCGGGGAGCTGTTTTTT
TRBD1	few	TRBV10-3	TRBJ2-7	CAISDEGQLTYEQYF	TGTGCCATCAGTGATGAGGGACAGCTAACCTACGAGCAGTACTTC
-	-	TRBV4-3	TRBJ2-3	CASSLAVTDTQYF	TGCGCCAGCAGCCTAGCGGTGACAGATACGCAGTATTTT
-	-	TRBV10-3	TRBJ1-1	CAISEWGEDEAFF	TGTGCCATCAGTGAGTGGGGGGAGGATGAAGCTTTCTTT
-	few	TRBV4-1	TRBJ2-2	CASSPSGSTGELFF	TGCGCCAGCAGCCCGTCCGGGAGCACCGGGGAGCTGTTTTTT
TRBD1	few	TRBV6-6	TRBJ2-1	CASTQGNYNEQFF	TGTGCCAGCACACAGGGGAACTACAATGAGCAGTTCTTC
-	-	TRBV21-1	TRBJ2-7	CASSHFYEQYF	TGTGCCAGCAGCCACTTCTACGAGCAGTACTTC
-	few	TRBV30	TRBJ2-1	CAWSVLNEQFF	TGTGCCTGGAGTGTACTCAATGAGCAGTTCTTC
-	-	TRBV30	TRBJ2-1	CAWSVQAGIVDEQFF	TGTGCCTGGAGTGTACAGGCAGGGATCGTCGATGAGCAGTTCTTC
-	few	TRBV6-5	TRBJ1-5	CASSRTANQPQHF	TGTGCCAGCAGTCGGACAGCTAATCAGCCCCAGCATTTT